This T cell receptor beta chain was found in a study of blood T cell repertoires in COVID-19. Study-wide context: The United States, Italy and Spain provided the acute and convalescent COVID-19 samples. T cells, B-cell-depleted T cells, or PBMCs provided the cDNA or gDNA that served as material.

Looked up from germline, CDR1 is GTSNPN and CDR2 is SVGIG (reference sequence). The V gene lost 1 base and the J gene lost 2 bases, with 12 bases spanning the gap. The CDR3 has 14 residues. The protocol was immunoSEQ multiplex PCR, while the TCRdb copy is restricted to in-frame clones and leaves out a portion. This sample has 65,000 to 95,000 clones, with approximately 91% found just once. The origin of this receptor is a man between 65 and 85 years old with active or convalescent COVID-19. What was sequenced was peripheral blood. The chain carries TRBV30 and TRBJ2-7; D may be TRBD1 (6 bases). In DNA, the CDR3 is TGTGCCTGGAGTGGACATGCAGGGGCCTACGAGCAGTACTTC. Translation: CAWSGHAGAYEQYF.